Shown below are 8 T cell receptor beta chains from a single sample sequenced in a study of CD8 T cells in Susac syndrome. RNA totalling about 0.45 to 1 ug underwent reverse transcription with random hexamers. Each CDR3 protein gets one entry after TCRdb re-called the immunoSEQ multiplex PCR reads with MiXCR. Of approximately 190,000 distinct CDR3 sequences in the sample, approximately 95% are singletons; the top ten hold 0.1% to 0.12%. The material sequenced was CD4+ T cells from PBMCs. The receptors were sampled from a human donor in good health.

The chain uses TRBV20-1 and TRBJ1-5, with 10 bases aligning to TRBD1. Trimming at V came to 2 bases and at J to 4 bases, leaving 8 bases not matched to a gene. This CDR3 contains 16 residues. In germline, CDR1 is DFQATT, CDR2 SNEGSKA (reference sequence). The CDR3 region has the DNA TGCAGTGCTAGAAATCCGGGACAGGGGTTGAATCAGCCCCAGCATTTT. Translation: CSARNPGQGLNQPQHF.

The chain uses TRBV24-1 and TRBJ2-2; weak D call: TRBD1 (5 bases). The V gene lost 6 bases and the J gene lost 2 bases, with 9 bases spanning the gap. CDR3 length: 14 amino acids. In germline, CDR1 is KGHDR, CDR2 SFDVKD. The CDR3 region has the DNA TGTGCCACCAGTCTCCAGGGTAACACCGGGGAGCTGTTTTTT. Amino acid sequence: CATSLQGNTGELFF.

The rearrangement joins TRBV5-1 to TRBJ2-7, with D hard to call. The CDR3 is made up of 13 amino acids. V was pared by 0 bases and J by 3 bases, with 7 bases between. Germline V gene data show CDR1 as SGHRS and CDR2 as YFSETQ. The CDR3 here is CASSLALVYEQYF. The CDR3 DNA reads as TGCGCCAGCAGCTTGGCCCTTGTCTACGAGCAGTACTTC.

The J gene is TRBJ1-1, the V gene TRBV7-9; no clear D gene. The CDR3 spans 15 residues. V was cut by 1 base and J by 2 bases, with 11 bases left in between. Germline assignment: CDR1 SEHNR and CDR2 FQNEAQ (reference sequence). The CDR3 DNA follows: TGTGCCAGCAGCTTAGGTTTTGGTGTAAACACTGAAGCTTTCTTT. It yields the protein CASSLGFGVNTEAFF.

This chain connects TRBV7-9 to TRBJ1-3; a weak D match, TRBD1 (6 bases). The CDR3 is 15 amino acids. Per germline, CDR1 SEHNR and CDR2 FQNEAQ (reference sequence). The ends were cut back, 5 bases at V and 6 bases at J, with 17 bases in the middle. For the CDR3, the DNA is TGTGCCAGCAGCCCGTGGGGGGCGTCGGAAAACACCATATATTTT. As protein: CASSPWGASENTIYF.

This CDR3 is CASSQERGGYTF. As DNA, the CDR3 is TGTGCCAGCAGCCAAGAGCGGGGTGGCTACACCTTC. The chain links TRBV3-1 to TRBJ1-2; D gene ambiguous. V gave up 0 bases and J gave up 7 bases, with 6 bases separating them. CDR1 is LGHDT and CDR2 is YNNKEL in the germline V gene (reference sequence). The CDR3 has 12 amino acids.

The chain is built from TRBV6-5 and TRBJ1-4; D not resolved. V gave up 1 base and J gave up 2 bases, with 5 bases separating them. The CDR3 totals 14 residues. Looked up from germline, CDR1 is MNHEY and CDR2 is SVGAGI. The CDR3 spells CASSYWGTNEKLFF. DNA for the CDR3: TGTGCCAGCAGTTACTGGGGTACTAATGAAAAACTGTTTTTT.

In this sample, this clonotype turned up once. V gene TRBV4-1 combines with J gene TRBJ1-5; the D gene is possibly TRBD1 (5 bases). Germline CDR1 reads MGHRA; CDR2 reads YSYEKL. V lost 4 bases and J lost 4, with 8 bases in between. The CDR3 sequence is 13 residues long. The CDR3: CASSRQINQPQHF. DNA of the CDR3: TGCGCCAGCAGCCGACAGATTAATCAGCCCCAGCATTTT.